Presented here are 27 T cell receptor beta chains from one specimen sequenced in a study of cytomegalovirus exposure and HLA in healthy donors. Clones were sequenced by immunoSEQ multiplex PCR, and TCRdb holds only the in-frame ones, with some missing. This sample yields approximately 260,000 clones, of which approximately 86% are seen a single time; roughly 0.99% belongs to the top ten. The sequencing sample was made of PBMCs. These receptors all stem from a young woman in good health and CMV-seronegative.

The chain uses TRBV7-6 and TRBJ2-1; D is possibly TRBD2 (7 bases). V was cut by 5 bases and J by 8 bases, with 16 bases left in between. The length of the CDR3 is 14 residues. Per germline, CDR1 SGHVS and CDR2 FNYEAQ. DNA for the CDR3: TGTGCCAGCAGCCTAAGGGGGAGGGAAGATGAGCAGTTCTTC. This gives the protein CASSLRGREDEQFF.

The J gene is TRBJ1-3, the V gene TRBV6-5; a weak D match, TRBD1 (6 bases). Deletions cut 6 bases from V and 0 bases from J, with 12 bases between. The CDR3 totals 15 residues. Germline values: CDR1 MNHEY, CDR2 SVGAGI. The CDR3 DNA follows: TGTGCCAGCAGACACTGGACAGCCTCTGGAAACACCATATATTTT. It specifies CASRHWTASGNTIYF.

The J gene is TRBJ2-1, the V gene TRBV5-4, with a possible D match to TRBD2 (6 bases). V lost 4 bases and J 7 bases, leaving 12 bases between the germline ends. The CDR3 spans 13 residues. Germline loops: CDR1 SGHNT, CDR2 YYREEE (reference sequence). In DNA, the CDR3 is TGTGCCAGCAGCCGGGACTGGGGGAATGAGCAGTTCTTC. The encoded protein is CASSRDWGNEQFF. The full variable domain, in which reference TRBV5-4 and TRBJ2-1 provide the parts outside the CDR3, is ETGVTQSPTHLIKTRGQQVTLRCSSQSGHNTVSWYQQALGQGPQFIFQYYREEENGRGNFPPRFSGLQFPNYSSELNVNALELDDSALYLCASSRDWGNEQFFGPGTRLTVL.

The V gene is TRBV25-1, the J gene TRBJ2-7; D remains unclear. V lost 0 bases, J lost 1 base, and 7 bases lay in between. This CDR3 is 14 amino acids long. Per the germline V gene, CDR1 is MGHDK and CDR2 is SYGVNS. The CDR3 nucleotides are TGTGCCAGCAGTGAATATGTCTTATCCTACGAGCAGTACTTC. It yields the protein CASSEYVLSYEQYF.

The J gene is TRBJ1-5, the V gene TRBV19; D remains unclear. The CDR3 is made up of 11 amino acids. V lost 8 bases, J lost 10 bases, and 12 bases lay in between. The germline CDR1 and CDR2 sequences are LNHDA and SQIVND (reference sequence). CDR3 bases: TGTGCCAGTGGGGAGGCGTGCCCCCAGCATTTT. Protein: CASGEACPQHF.

On this clone: Other DNA sequences within the sample encode an identical CDR3. The chain couples TRBV5-6 to TRBJ1-2, with D uncertain. The V gene's germline CDR1 is SGHDT and CDR2 YYEEEE. This CDR3 is built from 12 residues. V was pared by 0 bases and J by 5 bases, with 5 bases between. The CDR3 DNA is TGTGCCAGCAGCTTGGCCGGGTATGGCTACACCTTC. Amino acid sequence: CASSLAGYGYTF. The full variable domain, in which reference TRBV5-6 and TRBJ1-2 provide the parts outside the CDR3, is DAGVTQSPTHLIKTRGQQVTLRCSPKSGHDTVSWYQQALGQGPQFIFQYYEEEERQRGNFPDRFSGHQFPNYSSELNVNALLLGDSALYLCASSLAGYGYTFGSGTRLTVV.

The chain employs TRBV7-8 and TRBJ1-4; D perhaps matches TRBD1 (5 bases). This CDR3 is built from 15 residues. Trimming cost V 2 bases and J 7 bases, with 14 bases left between them. Germline V gene data show CDR1 as SGHVS and CDR2 as FQNEAQ. Here the CDR3 reads CASSLSGRDAEKLFF. The DNA for the CDR3 is TGTGCCAGCAGCTTATCAGGGAGGGATGCTGAAAAACTGTTTTTT.

The chain has TRBV7-3 and TRBJ2-7, with D possibly matching TRBD2 (5 bases). The V end was cut by 1 base, the J end by 1 base, with 8 bases between. The germline V gene has CDR1 SGHTA and CDR2 FQGTGA. This CDR3 spans 14 amino acids. DNA of the CDR3: TGTGCCAGCAGCTTAAAAGGAGGATCCTACGAGCAGTACTTC. Its translation is CASSLKGGSYEQYF.

The CDR3, as DNA: TGTGCCAGCAGCCGTCGAGGGCGGGAGAACACAGATACGCAGTATTTT. This sequence encodes CASSRRGRENTDTQYF. The chain combines TRBV11-3 with TRBJ2-3; 7 nucleotides match TRBD2. The CDR3 contains 16 residues. Germline lookup yields CDR1 SGHNT and CDR2 YENEEA. Trimming cost V 5 bases and J 2 bases; bases outside gene matches: 10.

This chain links TRBV4-3 with TRBJ1-6, with 7 bases lining up with TRBD1. The germline gives CDR1 LGHNA, CDR2 YSLEER. The CDR3 has 22 residues. After removal of 3 bases from V and 1 base from J, the junction contained 21 bases not matched to a gene. CDR3 residues: CASSHVATLIRQGGSYNSPLHF. The CDR3 DNA is TGCGCCAGCAGCCACGTGGCGACGCTGATACGGCAGGGGGGATCCTATAATTCACCCCTCCACTTT.

The chain links TRBV2 to TRBJ1-2; no reliable D call. The CDR3 has 12 residues. The germline CDR1 and CDR2 sequences are SNHLY and FYNNEI. Trimming took 7 bases from V and 7 from J, leaving 13 bases between them. Here the CDR3 reads CASTSAVGGYTF. The CDR3 DNA sequence: TGTGCCAGCACGAGTGCCGTTGGTGGCTACACCTTC.

This clone appeared a few times. The genes are TRBV18 and TRBJ2-5, with a tentative D call TRBD2 (6 bases). The germline V gene has CDR1 KGHSH and CDR2 LQKENI. The length of the CDR3 is 14 residues. Trimming pared 2 bases from V and 0 bases from J, leaving 7 bases between. The chain's CDR3 is CASSPRRDQETQYF. The DNA for the CDR3 is TGTGCCAGCTCACCAAGGAGGGACCAAGAGACCCAGTACTTC.

The rearrangement uses TRBV29-1 and TRBJ1-2; a weak D match, TRBD1 (6 bases). The germline CDR1 and CDR2 sequences are SQVTM and ANQGSEA. This CDR3 is built from 15 residues. Trimming removed 6 bases from V and 4 bases from J, with 21 bases in between. In DNA form, the CDR3 reads TGCAGCGTCCAACGGATGGACAGATCCTCCTATGGCTACACCTTC. It is translated as CSVQRMDRSSYGYTF.

This clone has only a few counts. The chain joins TRBV9 to TRBJ1-1; D perhaps matches TRBD1 (6 bases). The V end lost 4 bases, the J end lost 1 base, and 11 bases lay between the germline ends. This CDR3 spans 14 amino acids. Germline V gene data show CDR1 as SGDLS and CDR2 as YYNGEE. DNA for the CDR3: TGTGCCAGCAGCCAGCAACAGGGGAACACTGAAGCTTTCTTT. Translated, it gives CASSQQQGNTEAFF.

The chain combines TRBV9 with TRBJ1-2, with D unresolved. CDR3 length: 15 residues. Trimming pared 0 bases from V and 5 bases from J, leaving 14 bases between. CDR1 is SGDLS, CDR2 YYNGEE, per germline. CDR3 region: CASSVEGDGVYGYTF. The DNA of the CDR3 is TGTGCCAGCAGCGTAGAGGGAGACGGGGTTTATGGCTACACCTTC.

The chain uses TRBV9 and TRBJ2-7; TRBD2 agrees at 9 bases. The CDR3 extends over 15 amino acids. Trimming took 3 bases from V and 5 from J; bases not matched to a gene: 9. In germline, CDR1 is SGDLS, CDR2 YYNGEE. The CDR3 nucleotides are TGTGCCAGCAGCGGGGCGGTAGCGGGGGTCAACGAGCAGTACTTC. It translates to CASSGAVAGVNEQYF.

The chain recombines TRBV9 with TRBJ2-3, with 8 bases aligning to TRBD1. The junction had 5 bases not matched to a gene; V was cut back by 1 base and J by 4 bases. Germline V CDR1 and CDR2: SGDLS, YYNGEE. There are 15 residues in the CDR3. The CDR3 loop is CASSVPQTGADTQYF. CDR3 coding DNA: TGTGCCAGCAGCGTACCCCAGACAGGGGCAGATACGCAGTATTTT.

J is TRBJ2-7 and V is TRBV5-6, with 8 bases matching TRBD1. Germline V gene lookup returns CDR1 SGHDT and CDR2 YYEEEE. Trimming cost V 5 bases and J 4 bases; bases outside gene matches: 8. CDR3 length equals 14 residues. CDR3 nucleotides: TGTGCCAGCAGTCCGACAGGGGCAGTTTACGAGCAGTACTTC. This encodes CASSPTGAVYEQYF.

The chain recombines TRBV13 with TRBJ1-1; D might be TRBD1 (5 bases). Looked up from germline, CDR1 is PRHDT and CDR2 is FYEKMQ (reference sequence). The V gene lost 6 bases and the J gene lost 3 bases, with 11 bases spanning the gap. CDR3 size: 13 residues. As DNA, the CDR3 is TGTGCCAGCAGTTACCCCAGGGACACTGAAGCTTTCTTT. It encodes CASSYPRDTEAFF.

CDR3 bases: TGCGCCAGCAGGCCGACAGGTTCGAACACTGAAGCTTTCTTT. It yields the protein CASRPTGSNTEAFF. The chain carries TRBV10-1 and TRBJ1-1; maybe TRBD1 (6 bases). V was pared by 6 bases and J by 1 base, with 12 bases between. The germline V gene has CDR1 WNHNN and CDR2 SYGVQD (reference sequence). This CDR3 region has 14 residues.

V is TRBV15 and J is TRBJ1-2; 8 nucleotides line up with TRBD1. The germline CDR1 and CDR2 sequences are LNHNV and YYDKDF (reference sequence). The ends lost 0 bases at V and 6 bases at J; junction bases unmatched: 6. The CDR3 runs to 15 residues. DNA for the CDR3: TGTGCCACCAGCAGAGACGACAGGGGTTTGCATGGCTACACCTTC. This codes for CATSRDDRGLHGYTF. The entire variable domain, with the rest obtained from reference TRBV15 and TRBJ1-2, is as follows: DAMVIQNPRYQVTQFGKPVTLSCSQTLNHNVMYWYQQKSSQAPKLLFHYYDKDFNNEADTPDNFQSRRPNTSFCFLDIRSPGLGDTAMYLCATSRDDRGLHGYTFGSGTRLTVV.

The rearrangement joins TRBV6-4 to TRBJ2-2; 10 bases line up with TRBD2. Germline V gene lookup returns CDR1 MRHNA and CDR2 SNTAGT. With V trimmed by 4 bases and J by 3 bases, 2 bases remained unmatched. The CDR3 is made up of 15 amino acids. CDR3 loop: CASSALAGDTGELFF. In DNA form, the CDR3 reads TGTGCCAGCAGTGCCCTAGCGGGAGACACCGGGGAGCTGTTTTTT.

This chain connects TRBV7-2 to TRBJ2-2; 8 nucleotides agree with TRBD1. V lost 1 base to trimming and J lost 6 bases; unmatched junction nucleotides: 4. This CDR3 contains 15 residues. Germline lookup yields CDR1 SGHTA and CDR2 FQGNSA. CDR3 bases: TGTGCCAGCAGCTTAGGTGGACAGGGAGCCGGGGAGCTGTTTTTT. Amino acid sequence: CASSLGGQGAGELFF.

This chain joins TRBV5-1 and TRBJ2-1, with D possibly matching TRBD1 (5 bases). V dropped 0 bases and J dropped 0 bases, with 7 bases sitting between them. This CDR3 region has 15 residues. The germline V gene encodes CDR1 SGHRS and CDR2 YFSETQ. The CDR3 DNA is TGCGCCAGCAGCTTGGGACAGAGCTCCTACAATGAGCAGTTCTTC. It is translated as CASSLGQSSYNEQFF.

The chain is built from TRBV5-1 and TRBJ2-5, with D unclear. The V gene lost 0 bases and the J gene lost 7 bases, with 13 bases spanning the gap. CDR1 is SGHRS and CDR2 is YFSETQ in the germline V gene. This CDR3 spans 14 amino acids. This CDR3 is CASSLGTPGRTQYF. CDR3 coding DNA: TGCGCCAGCAGCTTGGGCACCCCCGGTCGGACCCAGTACTTC. Combining the CDR3 with reference TRBV5-1 and TRBJ2-5 gives the whole variable domain KAGVTQTPRYLIKTRGQQVTLSCSPISGHRSVSWYQQTPGQGLQFLFEYFSETQRNKGNFPGRFSGRQFSNSRSEMNVSTLELGDSALYLCASSLGTPGRTQYFGPGTRLLVL.

The chain combines TRBV6-5 with TRBJ2-7; maybe TRBD2 (6 bases). Germline CDR1 reads MNHEY; CDR2 reads SVGAGI. This CDR3 comprises 15 residues. V lost 0 bases, J lost 4 bases, and 13 bases lay in between. This chain's CDR3 is CASSYSSAGGYEQYF. The CDR3 nucleotides are TGTGCCAGCAGTTACTCGAGTGCCGGGGGATACGAGCAGTACTTC.

The V gene is TRBV7-9, the J gene TRBJ1-1, with D unresolved. CDR1 is SEHNR, CDR2 FQNEAQ, per germline (reference sequence). The V end lost 2 bases, the J end lost 0 bases, and 10 bases lay between the germline ends. The CDR3 has 15 residues. The DNA of the CDR3 is TGTGCCAGCAGCTTACAGGAACATATGAACACTGAAGCTTTCTTT. Translated, it gives CASSLQEHMNTEAFF.